The rows below give T cell receptor beta chains drawn from one sample of a study of blood T cell repertoires in COVID-19. Produced via immunoSEQ multiplex PCR; TCRdb's table is partial and in-frame only. This sample yields around 250,000 clones, of which around 84% are seen a single time; approximately 3.2% belongs to the top ten. The source material was peripheral blood. All receptors derive from a woman aged 18-35 years with acute or convalescent COVID-19. The CDR3 runs from the conserved cysteine through the conserved F or W. The order of the fields is D gene, CDR3 length, V gene, clone size, J gene, CDR3 protein, CDR3 DNA. The D gene is left open where the match is weak. Part of the rows lack a size; the others show once, few, many or a class for expanded clones.

TRBD1	13	TRBV11-3	NA	TRBJ2-3	CASSLEGDRVQYF	TGTGCCAGCAGCTTAGAAGGCGACAGGGTCCAGTATTTT
NA	13	TRBV21-1	NA	TRBJ1-5	CASSNRGNQPQHF	TGTGCCAGCAGCAACAGGGGCAATCAGCCCCAGCATTTT
NA	15	TRBV6-5	few	TRBJ2-3	CASSFTSRSTDTQYF	TGTGCCAGCAGTTTCACTAGCCGGTCGACAGATACGCAGTATTTT
NA	17	TRBV9	NA	TRBJ2-3	CASSVEVRGGLADTQYF	TGTGCCAGCAGCGTAGAGGTCAGGGGGGGACTAGCAGATACGCAGTATTTT
TRBD1	12	TRBV25-1	NA	TRBJ1-2	CASRDRGYGYTF	TGTGCCAGCCGGGACAGGGGCTATGGCTACACCTTC
TRBD1	13	TRBV5-1	once	TRBJ2-7	CASSLDRGYEQYF	TGCGCCAGCAGCTTGGACAGGGGCTACGAGCAGTACTTC
NA	14	TRBV11-2	NA	TRBJ1-5	CASSLASGNQPQHF	TGTGCCAGCAGCTTAGCGTCGGGCAATCAGCCCCAGCATTTT
NA	19	TRBV28	NA	TRBJ2-3	CASTPSGTGVAGAADTQYF	TGTGCCAGCACCCCTTCAGGGACAGGGGTAGCGGGAGCAGCAGATACGCAGTATTTT
TRBD1	15	TRBV29-1	NA	TRBJ2-1	CSSYSGTDLRNEQFF	TGCAGCTCCTACTCCGGGACAGATCTCCGAAATGAGCAGTTCTTC
TRBD1	13	TRBV18	NA	TRBJ1-2	CASSPTGGDGYTF	TGTGCCAGCTCTCCGACAGGGGGAGATGGCTACACCTTC
NA	12	TRBV9	NA	TRBJ1-6	CASSSRNSPLHF	TGTGCCAGCAGCTCCAGAAATTCACCCCTCCACTTT
NA	13	TRBV6-5	many	TRBJ1-5	CASTHAQGQPQHF	TGTGCCAGCACCCACGCCCAGGGTCAGCCCCAGCATTTT
NA	18	TRBV25-1	NA	TRBJ1-6	CASSPPYRDSFYNSPLHF	TGTGCCAGCAGTCCCCCCTATCGAGACAGCTTTTATAATTCACCCCTCCACTTT
NA	15	TRBV5-1	NA	TRBJ1-4	CASSVQQGFNEKLFF	TGCGCCAGCAGCGTGCAACAGGGATTTAATGAAAAACTGTTTTTT
TRBD1	13	TRBV6-5	NA	TRBJ1-5	CATDDRVVQPQHF	TGTGCCACCGATGACAGGGTAGTTCAGCCCCAGCATTTT
NA	12	TRBV6-6	NA	TRBJ1-6	CASSRQNSPLHF	TGTGCCAGCAGCAGACAGAATTCACCCCTCCACTTT
TRBD2	19	TRBV7-8	NA	TRBJ2-7	CASSLGVWLAGEHSYEQYF	TGTGCCAGCAGCTTAGGCGTTTGGCTAGCGGGAGAACACTCCTACGAGCAGTACTTC
NA	15	TRBV11-2	NA	TRBJ1-5	CASSPRGADNQPQHF	TGTGCCAGCAGCCCACGGGGGGCCGACAATCAGCCCCAGCATTTT
TRBD1	16	TRBV7-7	NA	TRBJ1-5	CASRPPRGLCNQPQHF	TGTGCTAGCAGACCTCCCAGGGGGCTGTGCAATCAGCCCCAGCATTTT
NA	19	TRBV7-2	NA	TRBJ2-6	CASSLARLRDNSGANVLTF	TGTGCCAGCAGCTTAGCCCGTCTGCGGGATAATTCTGGGGCCAACGTCCTGACTTTC
NA	13	TRBV7-9	NA	TRBJ2-2	CASSPQETGELFF	TGTGCCAGCAGCCCACAGGAGACCGGGGAGCTGTTTTTT
NA	15	TRBV6-6	NA	TRBJ1-4	CASFRTGVLGEKLFF	TGTGCCAGTTTTAGAACCGGGGTCTTAGGGGAAAAACTGTTTTTT